This T cell receptor beta chain stems from a study of T cell responses to AZD1222 COVID-19 vaccine. The germline V gene has CDR1 SGDLS and CDR2 YYNGEE. The V end was cut by 4 bases, the J end by 7 bases, with 8 bases between. The CDR3 sequence is 12 residues long. TCRdb's copy holds only in-frame clones and misses some; the assay was immunoSEQ multiplex PCR. The sample includes approximately 120,000 clones, less than 95% of them seen just once. Study-level points and caveats: Mostly white British, mostly female donors; authors suggested clonal diversity may be underestimated. Once two AZD1222 doses were given, Spike-specific TCR breadth and depth went up. Spike regions recognized by vaccine-associated CD4 TCRs spanned the protein, led by 160-218 and 743-854.

Details on this clone: The target antigen is unknown.

This TCR was sampled from an adult in good health. The input for sequencing was peripheral blood, taken on day 0 of AZD1222 vaccination. The chain recombines TRBV9 with TRBJ2-2, with unresolved D. The CDR3, as DNA: TGTGCCAGCAGCCCAAGTGTCGGGGAGCTGTTTTTT. Translated: CASSPSVGELFF. Supplemented by reference TRBV9 and TRBJ2-2, the full variable domain reads DSGVTQTPKHLITATGQRVTLRCSPRSGDLSVYWYQQSLDQGLQFLIQYYNGEERAKGNILERFSAQQFPDLHSELNLSSLELGDSALYFCASSPSVGELFFGEGSRLTVL.